The 21 T cell receptor beta chains below were found in one sample sequenced in a study of early T cells in non-severe SARS-CoV-2 infection (dated by TCRdb to about 2021). Libraries were built with 5' RACE. Instrument used: NextSeq 500. TCRdb trimmed public reads at Q25 via fastp, called clones via MiXCR and kept in-frame beta chains. A single entry per CDR3 protein holds the most common genes and DNA from its merged rows. The table for this sample lists 70,000 to 85,000 distinct CDR3 sequences; less than 15% of them were counted only once. Of the sample, approximately 6% is held by the ten largest clones. The specimen was whole blood. The receptors were sampled from an adult who was a healthcare worker with PCR-confirmed SARS-CoV-2 infection or an uninfected control (not recorded which).

This clonotype was seen a few times. V gene TRBV12-3 or TRBV12-4 combines with J gene TRBJ2-6, with D unresolved. The CDR3 covers 14 residues. Trimming removed 6 bases at V and 0 bases at J, with 6 bases between. CDR3 region: CASRLSSGANVLTF. CDR3 coding DNA: TGTGCCAGCAGGCTAAGCTCTGGGGCCAACGTCCTGACTTTC.

This clonotype has a count of ten or more. The V call is TRBV24-1, the J call TRBJ2-2, with D tentatively TRBD2 (5 bases). The CDR3 consists of 14 residues. Trimming took off 0 bases at V and 5 bases at J, with 6 bases between the two ends. The V gene's germline CDR1 is KGHDR and CDR2 SFDVKD. The CDR3 region is CATSDLPGTGELFF. CDR3 nucleotides: TGTGCCACCAGTGATTTGCCGGGGACCGGGGAGCTGTTTTTT.

The gene calls are TRBV29-1 and TRBJ1-1; D not resolved. The germline V gene encodes CDR1 SQVTM and CDR2 ANQGSEA. The germline V and J ends were trimmed by 3 bases and 0 bases, with 11 bases remaining between them. The CDR3 extends over 14 amino acids. The CDR3 loop reads CSVDDRPMNTEAFF. In DNA form, the CDR3 reads TGCAGCGTTGATGACCGACCGATGAACACTGAAGCTTTCTTT.

There are a few counts of this clonotype. The chain employs TRBV7-8 and TRBJ2-1; either TRBD1 or TRBD2 may fit D (5 bases each). The CDR3 runs 16 residues. The V gene's germline CDR1 is SGHVS and CDR2 FQNEAQ. Trimming pared 4 bases from V and 8 bases from J, leaving 21 bases between. The CDR3 region has the DNA TGTGCCAGCAGCTCACAGTCAATCGATGGGGGTGATGAGCAGTTCTTC. It is translated as CASSSQSIDGGDEQFF.

There are many counts of this clonotype. The genes are TRBV14 and TRBJ1-3; 7 bases line up with TRBD1. V trimming: 4 bases; J trimming: 4 bases; junction bases outside the gene matches: 7. The germline V gene has CDR1 SGHDN and CDR2 FVKESK. CDR3 size: 15 residues. The CDR3 nucleotides read TGTGCCAGCAGCCGTGGGACAGCGACGGGAAACACCATATATTTT. Protein product: CASSRGTATGNTIYF.

The J gene is TRBJ1-2, the V gene TRBV28; D gene uncertain. Germline V gene lookup returns CDR1 MDHEN and CDR2 SYDVKM. The CDR3 runs to 10 residues. Trimming shortened V by 4 bases and J by 4 bases, and 1 base separated the two germline ends. CDR3 coding DNA: TGTGCCAGCAGTTCCTATGGCTACACCTTC. This sequence encodes CASSSYGYTF.

This clonotype was detected only a few times. The chain recombines TRBV29-1 with TRBJ2-7; a possible D gene is TRBD2 (6 bases). CDR1 is SQVTM, CDR2 ANQGSEA, per germline. This CDR3 is built from 11 residues. The germline V and J ends were trimmed by 3 bases and 4 bases, with 7 bases remaining between them. CDR3 in DNA: TGCAGCGTTGATCGGGGGTACGAGCAGTACTTC. This translates into CSVDRGYEQYF.

This clonotype has just a few counts. V usage is TRBV30 and J usage is TRBJ1-2; tentative D call: TRBD1 (5 bases). The CDR3 loop spans 13 amino acids. Germline lookup yields CDR1 GTSNPN and CDR2 SVGIG (reference sequence). Trimming took 0 bases from V and 6 from J, leaving 11 bases between them. The CDR3 protein is CAWSVLEGHGYTF. Here the CDR3 DNA reads TGTGCCTGGAGTGTATTGGAGGGGCATGGCTACACCTTC.

CDR3 coding DNA: TGTGCCAGTACTCTCCGGGACAGGGGTCCCTACGAGCAGTACTTC. Amino acid sequence: CASTLRDRGPYEQYF. The rearrangement uses TRBV19 and TRBJ2-7; 10 nucleotides match TRBD1. CDR1 is LNHDA, CDR2 SQIVND, per germline (reference sequence). V trimming: 7 bases; J trimming: 2 bases; junction bases outside the gene matches: 8. The CDR3 has 15 amino acids.

The sample holds many counts of this clonotype. The genes are TRBV18 and TRBJ1-5; D possibly corresponds to TRBD1 (6 bases). The germline V gene encodes CDR1 KGHSH and CDR2 LQKENI. The V end lost 3 bases, the J end lost 5 bases, and 14 bases lay between the germline ends. The CDR3 is made up of 15 amino acids. In nucleotides, the CDR3 is TGTGCCAGCTCACCCCGAGGACAGAATTATCAGCCCCAGCATTTT. This codes for CASSPRGQNYQPQHF.

This clonotype was recorded many times. The chain uses TRBV7-9 and TRBJ1-6; tentative D call: TRBD1 (6 bases). Trimming shortened V by 5 bases and J by 0 bases, and 8 bases separated the two germline ends. CDR3 length: 15 residues. Germline V gene data show CDR1 as SEHNR and CDR2 as FQNEAQ (reference sequence). The DNA of the CDR3 is TGTGCCAGCAGCCTGGACAGCTCCTATAATTCACCCCTCCACTTT. Translated, it gives CASSLDSSYNSPLHF. Supplemented by reference TRBV7-9 and TRBJ1-6, the full variable domain reads DTGVSQNPRHKITKRGQNVTFRCDPISEHNRLYWYRQTLGQGPEFLTYFQNEAQLEKSRLLSDRFSAERPKGSFSTLEIQRTEQGDSAMYLCASSLDSSYNSPLHFGNGTRLTVT.

This clonotype was picked up a small number of times. The CDR3 loop is CSAREVGLGGYTF. The DNA of the CDR3 is TGCAGTGCTAGAGAGGTCGGGTTAGGAGGCTACACCTTC. The J gene is TRBJ1-2, the V gene TRBV20-1, with D unclear. The CDR3 loop spans 13 amino acids. Germline V gene sequence: CDR1 DFQATT, CDR2 SNEGSKA (reference sequence). The V and J ends lost 0 bases and 8 bases respectively, with 13 bases between them.

The chain combines TRBV19 with TRBJ2-5; D is possibly TRBD1 or TRBD2 (5 bases each). Trimming shortened V by 6 bases and J by 3 bases, and 17 bases separated the two germline ends. The CDR3 is 15 amino acids. Germline assignment: CDR1 LNHDA and CDR2 SQIVND (reference sequence). The DNA for the CDR3 is TGTGCCAGTAGGGCGTCCGGGACGGAGGAAGAGACCCAGTACTTC. It is translated as CASRASGTEEETQYF.

This clonotype was seen at least ten times. The V and J genes are TRBV29-1 and TRBJ2-2; D gene ambiguous. V lost 7 bases and J lost 4, with 7 bases in between. The germline CDR1 and CDR2 sequences are SQVTM and ANQGSEA. This CDR3 contains 11 residues. The CDR3 DNA is TGCAGCGGGAGAACCACCGGGGAGCTGTTTTTT. Protein: CSGRTTGELFF.

A few counts support this clonotype. The genes are TRBV12-3 or TRBV12-4 and TRBJ2-5; 10 bases line up with TRBD2. V dropped 7 bases and J dropped 5; count of bases not matched to a gene: 7. The CDR3 extends over 14 amino acids. The CDR3 DNA reads TGTGCCAGCACTCCGACTAGCGGGTTGGAGACCCAGTACTTC. This encodes CASTPTSGLETQYF.

The chain combines TRBV11-2 with TRBJ1-3; 7 bases agree with TRBD1. Germline CDR1 and CDR2: SGHAT and FQNNGV. J gave up 0 bases and V 5 bases, and 13 bases lay outside the gene matches. The CDR3 has 18 amino acids. The CDR3 bases are TGTGCCAGCAGCGCGTTTGCCGGGACAGCCTTCTCTGGAAACACCATATATTTT. It translates to CASSAFAGTAFSGNTIYF.

This clonotype was counted only a few times. At one end the junction does not follow the germline gene, possibly because of a read error. The genes are TRBV6-1 and TRBJ1-1; tentatively, D is TRBD1 (5 bases). The CDR3 spans 15 residues. CDR1 is MNHNS, CDR2 SASEGT, per germline. CDR3 region: CASCPGPGGFTEVFF. CDR3 sequence (DNA): TGTGCCAGCTGCCCGGGACCCGGGGGGTTCACTGAAGTTTTCTTT.

V usage is TRBV21-1 and J usage is TRBJ2-7. TRBV21-1 is labeled a pseudogene. The CDR3 is made up of 13 amino acids. The CDR3 is CASSKKVAYEQYF. The CDR3 DNA follows: TGTGCCAGCAGCAAAAAGGTAGCCTACGAGCAGTACTTC.

This clonotype has only a few counts. V and J are TRBV10-2 and TRBJ2-1; 10 bases agree with TRBD1. Germline trimming cut 6 bases from V and 5 bases from J; bases unmatched to any gene: 4. The CDR3 runs 14 residues. Germline CDR1 reads WSHSY; CDR2 reads SAAADI. CDR3 region: CASSGDRGHNEQFF. The CDR3 bases are TGCGCCAGCAGCGGGGACAGGGGACACAATGAGCAGTTCTTC.

In its sample, this clonotype was seen many times. The rearrangement links TRBV5-6 to TRBJ2-2; no clear D gene. The germline gives CDR1 SGHDT, CDR2 YYEEEE. V shed 4 bases and J shed 4 bases, with 20 bases lying between them. The CDR3 sequence is 17 residues long. CDR3 residues: CASSPPRRNSGTGELFF. CDR3 DNA: TGTGCCAGCAGCCCTCCGCGGCGCAACTCGGGCACCGGGGAGCTGTTTTTT.

The J gene is TRBJ1-1, the V gene TRBV28, with D hard to call. The germline V and J ends were trimmed by 7 bases and 5 bases, with 11 bases remaining between them. The CDR3 runs 12 residues. From germline, CDR1 is MDHEN and CDR2 SYDVKM. The CDR3 region has the DNA TGTGCCAGCAATCTGGCGAGGACTGAAGCTTTCTTT. Its translation is CASNLARTEAFF.